Listed below are T cell receptor beta chains from one sample, sequenced in a study of regulatory T cells in long-lasting Graves disease. MiXCR, applied by TCRdb to the multiplex PCR reads, yields one record per CDR3 protein. There are about 420,000 distinct CDR3 sequences in the sample; roughly 15% occur only once, and 20% to 25% lies in the top ten. This sample also belongs to another study, concerning T cells in Graves' hyperthyroidism and ophthalmopathy.

The starting material was peripheral blood mononuclear cells (PBMCs), obtained at new diagnosis, from a patient treated with antithyroid drugs. The origin of the receptors is a woman aged 18-30 years with Graves disease. The CDR3 runs from the conserved cysteine through the conserved F or W. The order of the fields is D gene, CDR3 length, clone size, V gene, J gene, CDR3 protein, CDR3 DNA. D genes are given only for firm matches. Clone size is not always given. Where it is, it says once, few, many or a class for expanded clones.

NA	16	many	TRBV2	TRBJ1-4	CASSERGRTTNEKLFF	TGTGCCAGCAGTGAAAGGGGGAGGACAACTAATGAAAAACTGTTTTTT
NA	14	NA	TRBV30	TRBJ1-1	CAWIPGFAKTEAFF	TGTGCCTGGATTCCGGGGTTTGCAAAAACTGAAGCTTTCTTT
NA	15	few	TRBV2	TRBJ1-6	CASSVAGEGNSPLHF	TGTGCCAGCAGTGTCGCGGGGGAGGGTAATTCACCCCTCCACTTT
TRBD2	15	many	TRBV12-3/TRBV12-4	TRBJ2-7	CASTRWGGGSYEQYF	TGTGCCAGCACCCGATGGGGGGGGGGCTCCTACGAGCAGTACTTC
NA	15	NA	TRBV20-1	TRBJ1-5	CSAQLRQADNQPQHF	TGCAGTGCTCAATTAAGACAGGCCGACAATCAGCCCCAGCATTTT
TRBD2	19	NA	TRBV4-1	TRBJ2-2	CASSQGLAGRTANTGELFF	TGCGCCAGCAGCCAGGGACTAGCGGGTCGAACTGCGAACACCGGGGAGCTGTTTTTT
TRBD1	14	many	TRBV9	TRBJ2-7	CASSVDRVPYEQYF	TGTGCCAGCAGCGTCGACAGGGTTCCCTACGAGCAGTACTTC
NA	10	NA	TRBV20-1	TRBJ2-3	CSASTGTQYF	TGCAGTGCAAGCACAGGTACGCAGTATTTT
NA	16	few	TRBV20-1	TRBJ2-2	CSARDLLRANTGELFF	TGCAGTGCTAGAGATCTACTGCGGGCAAACACCGGGGAGCTGTTTTTT
NA	12	many	TRBV11-2	TRBJ2-1	CASSLEGSEQFF	TGTGCCAGCAGCTTAGAGGGCAGTGAGCAGTTCTTC
NA	15	many	TRBV12-3/TRBV12-4	TRBJ2-1	CASSWDGPSYNEQFF	TGTGCCAGCAGTTGGGACGGCCCCTCCTACAATGAGCAGTTCTTC
TRBD2	16	few	TRBV6-1	TRBJ2-7	CASSDLTSGSWVEQYF	TGTGCCAGCAGTGACTTGACTAGCGGGAGTTGGGTCGAGCAGTACTTC
TRBD2	16	once	TRBV9	TRBJ2-2	CASSVVLAGGPGELFF	TGTGCCAGCAGCGTAGTGCTAGCGGGAGGCCCCGGGGAGCTGTTTTTT
NA	14	many	TRBV7-9	TRBJ2-3	CASSQTSGTDTQYF	TGTGCCAGCAGCCAAACCTCCGGGACAGATACGCAGTATTTT
NA	15	many	TRBV20-1	TRBJ2-3	CSASLPTGIIDTQYF	TGCAGTGCTAGTCTACCCACAGGGATTATAGATACGCAGTATTTT
TRBD1	15	many	TRBV7-2	TRBJ2-2	CASSALNRGAGELFF	TGTGCCAGCAGCGCGCTCAACAGGGGGGCCGGGGAGCTGTTTTTT
TRBD1	12	many	TRBV20-1	TRBJ2-5	CSATGGAETQYF	TGCAGTGCGACAGGGGGAGCAGAGACCCAGTACTTC